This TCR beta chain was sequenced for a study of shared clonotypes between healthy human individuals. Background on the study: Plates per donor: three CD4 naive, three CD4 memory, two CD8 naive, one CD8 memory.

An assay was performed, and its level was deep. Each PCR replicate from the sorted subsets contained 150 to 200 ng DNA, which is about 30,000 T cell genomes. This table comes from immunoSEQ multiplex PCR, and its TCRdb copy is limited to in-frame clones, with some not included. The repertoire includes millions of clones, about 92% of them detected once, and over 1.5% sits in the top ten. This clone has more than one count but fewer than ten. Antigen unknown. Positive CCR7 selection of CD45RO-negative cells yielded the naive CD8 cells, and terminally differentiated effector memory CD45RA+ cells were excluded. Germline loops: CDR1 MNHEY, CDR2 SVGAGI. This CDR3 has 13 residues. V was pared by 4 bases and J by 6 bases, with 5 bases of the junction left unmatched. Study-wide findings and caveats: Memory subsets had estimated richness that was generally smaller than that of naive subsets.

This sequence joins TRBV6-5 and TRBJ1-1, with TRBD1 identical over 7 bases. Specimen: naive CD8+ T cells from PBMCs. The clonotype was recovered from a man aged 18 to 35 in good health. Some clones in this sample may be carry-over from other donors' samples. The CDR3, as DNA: TGTGCCAGCAGTTCCAGGGGGAGGGCTGAAGCTTTCTTT. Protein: CASSSRGRAEAFF.